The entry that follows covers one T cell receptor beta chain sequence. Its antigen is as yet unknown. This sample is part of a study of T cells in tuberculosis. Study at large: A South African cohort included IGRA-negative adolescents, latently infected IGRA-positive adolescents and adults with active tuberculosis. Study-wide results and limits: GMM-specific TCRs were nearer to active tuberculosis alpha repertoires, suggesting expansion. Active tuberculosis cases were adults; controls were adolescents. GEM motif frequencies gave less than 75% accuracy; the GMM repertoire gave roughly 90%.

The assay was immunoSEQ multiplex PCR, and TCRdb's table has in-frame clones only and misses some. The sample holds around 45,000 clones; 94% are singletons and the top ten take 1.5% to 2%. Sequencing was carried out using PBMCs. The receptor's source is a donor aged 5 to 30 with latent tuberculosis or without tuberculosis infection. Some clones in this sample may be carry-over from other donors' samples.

The CDR3 region has the DNA TGCGCCAGCAGCGCCGGACTAGCCAGGATGAACACTGAAGCTTTCTTT. Translating gives CASSAGLARMNTEAFF. The chain joins TRBV4-3 to TRBJ1-1; the D is unclear. Per the germline V gene, CDR1 is LGHNA and CDR2 is YSLEER. Trimming removed 5 bases from V and 0 bases from J, with 16 bases in between. The CDR3 length is 16 residues.